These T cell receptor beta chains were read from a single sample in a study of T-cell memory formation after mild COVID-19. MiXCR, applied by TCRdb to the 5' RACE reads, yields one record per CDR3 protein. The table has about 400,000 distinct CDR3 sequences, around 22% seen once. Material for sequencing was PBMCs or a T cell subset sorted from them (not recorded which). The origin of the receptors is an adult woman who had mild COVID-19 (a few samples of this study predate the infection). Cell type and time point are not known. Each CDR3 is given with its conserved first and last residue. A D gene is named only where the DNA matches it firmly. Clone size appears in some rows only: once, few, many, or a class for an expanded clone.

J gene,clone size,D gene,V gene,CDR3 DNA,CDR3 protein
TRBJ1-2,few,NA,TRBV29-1,TGCAGCGTTGATTATACAGGGAACTATGGCTACACCTTC,CSVDYTGNYGYTF
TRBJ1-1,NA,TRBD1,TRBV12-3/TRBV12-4,TGTGCCAGCAGTCAACGAGGGGGCACCACTGAAGCTTTCTTT,CASSQRGGTTEAFF
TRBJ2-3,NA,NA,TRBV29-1,TGCAGCGTGAAGAGCACAGATACGCAGTATTTT,CSVKSTDTQYF
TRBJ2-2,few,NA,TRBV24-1,TGTGCCACCAGTGATTTGGGGGAGCTGTTTTTT,CATSDLGELFF
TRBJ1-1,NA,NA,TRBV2,TGTGCCAGCGGTTCAGTTGAAACTGAAGCTTTCTTT,CASGSVETEAFF
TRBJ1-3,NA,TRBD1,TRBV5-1,TGCGCCAGCAGCCTCCCGGGACAGGGGGCTTCTGGAAACACCATATATTTT,CASSLPGQGASGNTIYF
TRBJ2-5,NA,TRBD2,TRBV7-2,TGTGCCAGCAGCTTAGTACCAGGCCCGAGCGGGAGGTGGACCCAGTACTTC,CASSLVPGPSGRWTQYF
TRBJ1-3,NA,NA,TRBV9,TGTGCCAGCAGCGTAGAAAGCTCTGGAAACACCATATATTTT,CASSVESSGNTIYF
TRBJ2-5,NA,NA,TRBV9,TGTGCCAGCAGCGCCAGGGAGGAGACCAGGGAGACCCAGTACTTC,CASSAREETRETQYF
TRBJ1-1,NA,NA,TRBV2,TGTGCCAGCATCGGGAACACTGAAGCTTTCTTT,CASIGNTEAFF
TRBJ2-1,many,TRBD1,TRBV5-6,TGTGCCAGCAGCTTGACCCACTCGTCGGACAGGAGAAACAATGAGCAGTTCTTC,CASSLTHSSDRRNNEQFF
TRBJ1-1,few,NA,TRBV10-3,TGTGCCATCAGTGAGTCGGTGGGTAGGACAGATGAAGCTTTCTTT,CAISESVGRTDEAFF
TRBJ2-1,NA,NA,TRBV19,TGTGCCAGTAGTAAAGGGGCTAGCATCAATGAGCAGTTCTTC,CASSKGASINEQFF
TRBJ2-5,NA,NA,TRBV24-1,TGTGCCACCAGTGAGGGGGAATTGAGGCAAGAGACCCAGTACTTC,CATSEGELRQETQYF
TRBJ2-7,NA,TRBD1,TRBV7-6,TGTGCCAGCAGCCCAGGGACAGAGACCTACGAGCAGTACTTC,CASSPGTETYEQYF
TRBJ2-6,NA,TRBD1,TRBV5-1,TGCGCCAGCAGTAAACCGGGACAGGGGGCCTCTGGGGCCAACGTCCTGACTTTC,CASSKPGQGASGANVLTF
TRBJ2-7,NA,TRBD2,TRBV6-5,TGTGCCAGCAGGGGCCGGGGGGCCTACGAGCAGTACTTC,CASRGRGAYEQYF
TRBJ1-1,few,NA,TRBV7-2,TGTGCCAGCAGCTTAGCCCCGGACAGTGTGACTGAAGCTTTCTTT,CASSLAPDSVTEAFF
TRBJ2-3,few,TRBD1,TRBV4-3,TGCGCCAGCAGCCAGAAGGACAGGGAAGGCCCAGATACGCAGTATTTT,CASSQKDREGPDTQYF